What follows is one T cell receptor (beta chain) and its context. TCRdb used MiXCR to reprocess the RACE reads, holding one entry per CDR3 protein. The sample consists of 75,000 to 100,000 distinct CDR3 sequences, 10% of them appearing once. The time point denotes: patch test 1, 2 weeks after DPC sensitization. Treatment denoted: therapeutic diphenylcyclopropenone sensitization with weekly scalp DPC. Germline CDR1 reads SGHVS; CDR2 reads FNYEAQ. The junction had 7 bases not matched to a gene; V was cut back by 2 bases and J by 3 bases. This CDR3 has 15 residues. The data derive from a study of human T cells and chemical hapten exposure.

The sample in question was whole blood, obtained in connection with sensitization to the hapten diphenylcyclopropenone (DPC). The TCR sequence derives from a man aged 40-49 years with alopecia areata. Some clones in this sample may be carry-over from other donors' samples. This chain connects TRBV7-6 to TRBJ2-7; 7 bases align to TRBD2. The CDR3 here is CASSLSSGRGYEQYF. The CDR3, as DNA: TGTGCCAGCAGCTTAAGTAGCGGGCGAGGCTACGAGCAGTACTTC.